A selection of T cell receptor beta chains follows, all from one sample in a study of control samples from healthy donors and cancer patients. The table came from immunoSEQ multiplex PCR; TCRdb's copy has only in-frame clones and leaves some out. The sample gives about 160,000 clones, nearly 96% of which show up once; 0.95% to 1.1% is in the top ten. Sequencing was carried out using blood. The receptors were gathered from a woman younger than 45 in good health. CDR3s leave out the opening cysteine and the closing phenylalanine or tryptophan. A clone size is listed for some rows: how often the clone was seen (once, few, many), or a class if it is expanded.

CDR3aa,v_gene,abundance
ASKTTEGASGYT,TRBV19,few
ASSLAGDRAQETQY,TRBV5-1,-
ASSFLGLMGPLH,TRBV7-8,-
ASSHRVGEFYGYT,TRBV4-1,-
ASSPGSLGAF,TRBV18,-
ASTKSSYNEQF,TRBV6-6,-
ASGLGTEVNEQF,TRBV12-5,-
AIRKGSPLTYEQY,TRBV10-3,once
ASSFRGQVNTEAF,TRBV6-5,-
ASSLIWQGNGYT,TRBV28,-
ASSLGDRLNTEAF,TRBV7-9,-
ASSFGRGAYEQY,TRBV5-6,-
ASSLAGGLYNEQF,TRBV6-5,-
ASSLATSGGTKVIQY,TRBV7-9,once
SASSGWPYEQY,TRBV20-1,once
ASRSSGVAGNTIY,TRBV11-2,-
ASSKQTGAWGSPLH,TRBV2,-
ASSRQTTEKLF,TRBV18,-
ASSLLAGAHNEQF,TRBV13,once
ASRYGTGDQNQPQH,TRBV6-6,-
ASSLEGSNTEAF,TRBV7-9,-
ASSRVGNFAEQY,TRBV4-1,-
ASSLREGSAYEQY,TRBV5-1,-
ASTRTAHMNTEAF,TRBV5-1,-
ASSDKAWGQGGQPQH,TRBV6-1,once
ASSVEGSGTEAF,TRBV9,-
ASSELRGFETQY,TRBV6-1,-
ASRQDGTDTQY,TRBV14,-
ASRTGSYEKLF,TRBV28,-